This TCR beta chain was recorded in a study of T-cell memory formation after mild COVID-19. Study overall: TCR clusters were largely donor specific.

This CDR3 is built from 15 residues. Germline V gene lookup returns CDR1 MNHEY and CDR2 SMNVEV (reference sequence). The V and J ends lost 4 bases and 4 bases respectively, with 14 bases between them. There are a few counts of this clonotype. Libraries for TCRalpha and TCRbeta carried sample barcodes and unique molecular identifiers via 5'RACE. Via MiXCR, TCRdb re-called the 5' RACE reads, giving one row per CDR3 protein. The sample has around 200,000 distinct CDR3 sequences, roughly 30% seen once. What was sequenced was PBMCs or a T cell subset sorted from them (not recorded which). The TCR comes from an adult woman who had mild COVID-19 (a few samples of this study predate the infection). Cell type and time point are not known. The rearrangement joins TRBV27 to TRBJ2-4; D call uncertain. Here the CDR3 DNA reads TGTGCCAGCAGTTATATGGACGGAAGAAAAAACATTCAGTACTTC. Protein: CASSYMDGRKNIQYF.